This TCR beta chain was sequenced in a study of neoadjuvant nivolumab and ipilimumab in lung cancer (TCRdb year 2020). For the wider study: Nivolumab was administered intravenously at 3 mg/kg on days 1, 15 and 29, and in the combination arm ipilimumab 1 mg/kg was added on day 1 only. Seven patients had matched pretherapy and resected tumor pairs analyzed, with four treated with nivolumab and three with nivolumab plus ipilimumab. For each study arm, the primary endpoint of the trial was the rate of major pathologic response (MPR) in the intention-to-treat population. The study compared TCR repertoires in pretherapy (baseline) peripheral blood with TCR repertoires in tumors resected at surgery following neoadjuvant immune checkpoint blockade. A total of some 45 patients with operable NSCLC were treated in the trial, with approximately 23 randomized to nivolumab monotherapy and roughly 20 randomized to nivolumab plus ipilimumab. The full study reports these points: A positive correlation was observed between pretherapy blood TCR richness and richness in tumors resected after neoadjuvant therapy (Spearman R ~ 0.82). Tumor T-cell richness and clonality rose from pretherapy to surgery in three of three dual-therapy tumors but in only two of four nivolumab-treated tumors. There was no significant correlation between TCR clonality and pathologic tumor regression, and just a single major-pathologic-response sample was available for the clonality-regression analysis. A small number of samples was subjected to TCR sequencing. Resected tumors had greater TCR richness and clonality than tumor-adjacent uninvolved lung, and increases were observed in more dual-therapy-treated tumors.

This specimen's time point label, interpreted: pretherapy, before neoadjuvant immune checkpoint inhibitors. The samples were taken from NEOSTAR, a phase 2 randomized trial in operable NSCLC that tested neoadjuvant nivolumab or nivolumab plus ipilimumab, followed by surgery. To prepare the library, the immunoSEQ multiplex PCR assay was applied. The paper's processing steps were these. Repertoires were summarized in terms of richness and clonality, and significantly expanded and contracted clones between pre- and post-therapy samples were identified. TCRdb limited this immuneACCESS table to in-frame rearrangements with V and J called. A share of clones is missing; checked studies link under half to unresolved V genes, and the rest is unexplained. V and J calls and clone size are as listed in that table; D and trimming were resolved from the DNA. Present in this sample are about 38,000 clones, roughly 89% of which were seen just once. The top ten clonotypes cover about 3.3% of the sample.

Via the germline V gene, CDR1 is SGHRS and CDR2 YFSETQ. V and J are truncated by 2 bases and 5 bases respectively, leaving an intervening sequence of 10 bases. Its CDR3 holds 13 amino acids, cysteine through phenylalanine. Solely the CDR3 DNA is kept, with 39 bases framed from the first base. Note on this clone: The antigen it binds to is not known. Base quality data are lacking; no much larger clone is found one base away.

This clonotype originated in an adult with non-small cell lung cancer. The sample was peripheral blood, taken before neoadjuvant nivolumab, alone or with ipilimumab. This receptor chain uses TRBV5-1 and TRBJ2-5; TRBD1 might be the D gene, on 6 matching bases. The sequence in DNA is TGCGCCAGCAGCTTAGGACAGTTCGAGACCCAGTACTTC. Translated, this gives CASSLGQFETQYF.